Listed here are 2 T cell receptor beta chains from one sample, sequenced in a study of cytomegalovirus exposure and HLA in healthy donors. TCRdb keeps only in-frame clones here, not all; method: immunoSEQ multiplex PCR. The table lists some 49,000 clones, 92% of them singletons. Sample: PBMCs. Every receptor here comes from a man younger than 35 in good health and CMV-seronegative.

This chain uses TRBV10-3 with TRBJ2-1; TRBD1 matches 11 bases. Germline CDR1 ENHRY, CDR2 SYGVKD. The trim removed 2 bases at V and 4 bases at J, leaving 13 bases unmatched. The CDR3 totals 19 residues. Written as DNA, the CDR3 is TGTGCCATCAGTGAGCCTCGGACAGGGGGCGCCTCGATTTACAATGAGCAGTTCTTC. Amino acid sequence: CAISEPRTGGASIYNEQFF.

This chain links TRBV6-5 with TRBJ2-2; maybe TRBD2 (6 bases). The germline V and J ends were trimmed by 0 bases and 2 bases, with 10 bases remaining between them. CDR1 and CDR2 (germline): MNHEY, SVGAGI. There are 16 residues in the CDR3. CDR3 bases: TGTGCCAGCAGTTACTCGAGGACTATCAACACCGGGGAGCTGTTTTTT. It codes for CASSYSRTINTGELFF.